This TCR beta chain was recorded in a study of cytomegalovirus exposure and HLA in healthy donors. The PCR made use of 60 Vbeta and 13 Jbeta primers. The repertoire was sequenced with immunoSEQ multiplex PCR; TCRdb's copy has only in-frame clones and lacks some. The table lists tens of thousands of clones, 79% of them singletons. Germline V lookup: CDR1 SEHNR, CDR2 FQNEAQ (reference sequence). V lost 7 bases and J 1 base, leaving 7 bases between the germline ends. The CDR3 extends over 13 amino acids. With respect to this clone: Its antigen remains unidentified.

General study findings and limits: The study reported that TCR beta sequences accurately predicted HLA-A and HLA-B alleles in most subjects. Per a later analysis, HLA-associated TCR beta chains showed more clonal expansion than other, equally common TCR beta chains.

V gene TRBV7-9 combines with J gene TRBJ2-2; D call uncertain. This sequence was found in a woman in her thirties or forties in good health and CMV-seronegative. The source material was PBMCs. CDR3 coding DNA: TGTGCCAGCAAGCAAGAGAACACCGGGGAGCTGTTTTTT. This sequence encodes CASKQENTGELFF.